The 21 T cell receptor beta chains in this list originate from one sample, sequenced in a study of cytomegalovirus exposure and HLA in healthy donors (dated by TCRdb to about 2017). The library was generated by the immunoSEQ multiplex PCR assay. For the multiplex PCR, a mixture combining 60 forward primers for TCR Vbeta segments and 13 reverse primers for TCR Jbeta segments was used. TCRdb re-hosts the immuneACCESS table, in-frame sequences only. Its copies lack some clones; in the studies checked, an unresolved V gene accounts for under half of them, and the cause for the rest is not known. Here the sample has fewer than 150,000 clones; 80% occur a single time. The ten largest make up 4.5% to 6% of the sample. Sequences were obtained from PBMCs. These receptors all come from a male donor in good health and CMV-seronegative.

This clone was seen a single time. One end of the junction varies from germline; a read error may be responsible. The CDR3 is CASSLRRGLNAEAFF. The CDR3 DNA follows: TGCGCCAGCAGCTTGCGTAGGGGGTTGAACGCTGAAGCTTTCTTT. The J gene is TRBJ1-1, the V gene TRBV5-1, with a tentative D call TRBD1 (6 bases). Per germline, CDR1 SGHRS and CDR2 YFSETQ. CDR3 length equals 15 residues.

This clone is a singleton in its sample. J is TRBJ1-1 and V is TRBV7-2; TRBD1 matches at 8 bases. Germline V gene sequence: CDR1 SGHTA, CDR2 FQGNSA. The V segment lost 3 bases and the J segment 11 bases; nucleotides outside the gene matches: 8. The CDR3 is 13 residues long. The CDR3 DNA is TGTGCCAGCAGCTTGGGCCCGACAGGGGCGGCTTTCTTT. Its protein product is CASSLGPTGAAFF.

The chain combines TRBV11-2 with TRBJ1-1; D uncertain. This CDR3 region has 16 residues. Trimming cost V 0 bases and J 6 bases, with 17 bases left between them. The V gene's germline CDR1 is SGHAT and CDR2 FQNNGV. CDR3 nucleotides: TGTGCCAGCAGCTTAGAGGTTGGATCCGGGTACGCTGAAGCTTTCTTT. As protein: CASSLEVGSGYAEAFF.

CDR3 bases: TGTGCCAGCAGCTACAGGGCTGATCAGCCCCAGCATTTT. Its protein is CASSYRADQPQHF. The chain is built from TRBV7-2 and TRBJ1-5; a possible D gene is TRBD1 (6 bases). V lost 4 bases and J lost 5, with 9 bases in between. This CDR3 has 13 residues. Germline V gives CDR1 SGHTA, CDR2 FQGNSA.

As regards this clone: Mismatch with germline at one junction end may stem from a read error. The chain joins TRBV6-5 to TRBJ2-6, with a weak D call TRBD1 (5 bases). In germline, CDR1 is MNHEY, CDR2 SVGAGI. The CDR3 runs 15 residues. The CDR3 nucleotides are TGTGCCATCATGACACTGAGCTCTGGGGCCAACGGCCTGACTTTC. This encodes CAIMTLSSGANGLTF.

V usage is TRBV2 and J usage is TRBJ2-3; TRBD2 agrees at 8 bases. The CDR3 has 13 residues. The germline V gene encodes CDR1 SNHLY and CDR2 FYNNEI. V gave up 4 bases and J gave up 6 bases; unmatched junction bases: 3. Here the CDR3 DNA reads TGTGCCAGCAGTGCGCGGGGGGCCGATACGCAGTATTTT. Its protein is CASSARGADTQYF.

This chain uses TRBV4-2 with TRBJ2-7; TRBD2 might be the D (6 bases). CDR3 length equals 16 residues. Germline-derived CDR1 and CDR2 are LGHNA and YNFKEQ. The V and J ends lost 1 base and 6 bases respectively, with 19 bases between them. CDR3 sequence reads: CASSQASRELAGEQYF. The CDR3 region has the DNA TGTGCCAGCAGCCAAGCCTCTCGCGAACTAGCAGGCGAGCAGTACTTC.

CDR3 sequence (DNA): TGCGCCAGCAGCCAAGACAACCTCAGGGGGATCGGAAACACCATATATTTT. Amino acid sequence: CASSQDNLRGIGNTIYF. The V gene is TRBV4-3, the J gene TRBJ1-3, with 7 nucleotides matching TRBD1. Germline V gene lookup returns CDR1 LGHNA and CDR2 YSLEER. CDR3 length: 17 residues. The junction had 9 bases not matched to a gene; V was cut back by 0 bases and J by 4 bases.

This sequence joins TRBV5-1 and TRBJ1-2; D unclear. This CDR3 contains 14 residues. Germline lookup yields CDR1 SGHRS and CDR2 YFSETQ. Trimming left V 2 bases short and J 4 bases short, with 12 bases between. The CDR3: CASSFDGVPYGYTF. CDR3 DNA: TGCGCCAGCAGCTTCGACGGAGTCCCCTATGGCTACACCTTC.

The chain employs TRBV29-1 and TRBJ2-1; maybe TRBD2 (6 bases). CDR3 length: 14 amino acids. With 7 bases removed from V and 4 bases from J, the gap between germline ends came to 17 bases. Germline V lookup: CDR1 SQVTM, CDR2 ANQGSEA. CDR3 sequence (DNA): TGCAGCGGGTACGGGGGTCCTTATTACAATGAGCAGTTCTTC. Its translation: CSGYGGPYYNEQFF.

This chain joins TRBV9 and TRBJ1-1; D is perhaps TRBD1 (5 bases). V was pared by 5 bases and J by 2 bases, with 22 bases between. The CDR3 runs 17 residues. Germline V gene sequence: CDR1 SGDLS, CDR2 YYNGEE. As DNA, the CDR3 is TGTGCCAGCAGATCAGTGCCTTCAGGGACTCGAAACACTGAAGCTTTCTTT. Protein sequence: CASRSVPSGTRNTEAFF.

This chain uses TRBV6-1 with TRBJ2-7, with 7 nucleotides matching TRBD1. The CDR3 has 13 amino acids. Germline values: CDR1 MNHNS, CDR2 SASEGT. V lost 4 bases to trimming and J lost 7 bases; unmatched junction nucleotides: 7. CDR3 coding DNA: TGTGCCAGCAGTGTTACACAGGGGACGGAGCAGTACTTC. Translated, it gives CASSVTQGTEQYF.

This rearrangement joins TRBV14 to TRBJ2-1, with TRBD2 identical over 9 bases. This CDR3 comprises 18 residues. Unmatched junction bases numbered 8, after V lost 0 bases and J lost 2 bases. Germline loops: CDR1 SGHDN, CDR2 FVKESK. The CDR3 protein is CASSQEEMVAGAYNEQFF. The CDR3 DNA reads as TGTGCCAGCAGCCAAGAAGAAATGGTAGCGGGGGCCTACAATGAGCAGTTCTTC.

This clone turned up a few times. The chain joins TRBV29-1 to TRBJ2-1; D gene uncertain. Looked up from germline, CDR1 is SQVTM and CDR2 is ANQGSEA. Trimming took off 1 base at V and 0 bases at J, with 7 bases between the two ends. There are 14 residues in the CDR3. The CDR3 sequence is CSVEAGTSYNEQFF. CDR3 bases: TGCAGCGTTGAAGCCGGTACCTCCTACAATGAGCAGTTCTTC.

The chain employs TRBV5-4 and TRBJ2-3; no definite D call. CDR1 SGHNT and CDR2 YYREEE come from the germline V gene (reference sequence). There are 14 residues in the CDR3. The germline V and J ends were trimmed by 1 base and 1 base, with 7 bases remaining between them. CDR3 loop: CASSLKLGTDTQYF. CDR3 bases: TGTGCCAGCAGCTTGAAGCTTGGCACAGATACGCAGTATTTT.

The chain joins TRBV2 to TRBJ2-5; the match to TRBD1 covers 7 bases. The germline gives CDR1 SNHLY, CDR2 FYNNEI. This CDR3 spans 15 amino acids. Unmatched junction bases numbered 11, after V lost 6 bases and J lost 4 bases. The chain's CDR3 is CASSDPTGVGETQYF. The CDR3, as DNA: TGTGCCAGCAGCGACCCAACAGGGGTAGGAGAGACCCAGTACTTC.

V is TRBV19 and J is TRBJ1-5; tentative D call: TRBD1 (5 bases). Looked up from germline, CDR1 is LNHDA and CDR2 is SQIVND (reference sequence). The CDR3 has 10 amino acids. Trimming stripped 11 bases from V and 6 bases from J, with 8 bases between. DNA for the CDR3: TGTGCCGGAGGGACTCAGCCCCAGCATTTT. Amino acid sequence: CAGGTQPQHF.

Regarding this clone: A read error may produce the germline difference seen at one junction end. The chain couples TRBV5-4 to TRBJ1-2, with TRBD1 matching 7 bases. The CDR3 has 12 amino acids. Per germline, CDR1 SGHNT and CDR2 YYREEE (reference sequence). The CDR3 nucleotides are TGTACCAGCAGCCCGGGGACAGCCGTCTACACCTTC. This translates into CTSSPGTAVYTF.

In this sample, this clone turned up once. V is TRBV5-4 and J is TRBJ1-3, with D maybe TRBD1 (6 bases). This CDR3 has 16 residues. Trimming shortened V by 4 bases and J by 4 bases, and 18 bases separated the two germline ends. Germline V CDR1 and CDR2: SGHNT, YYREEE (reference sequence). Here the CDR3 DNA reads TGTGCCAGCAGCGTACAACAGGGAGTGCGAGGAAACACCATATATTTT. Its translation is CASSVQQGVRGNTIYF.

CDR3 loop: CATSPESGNTIYF. CDR3 DNA: TGTGCCACTTCACCTGAGTCTGGAAACACCATATATTTT. V usage is TRBV19 and J usage is TRBJ1-3; unclear D gene. The CDR3 loop spans 13 amino acids. CDR1 LNHDA and CDR2 SQIVND come from the germline V gene (reference sequence). V lost 10 bases and J lost 1, with 11 bases in between.

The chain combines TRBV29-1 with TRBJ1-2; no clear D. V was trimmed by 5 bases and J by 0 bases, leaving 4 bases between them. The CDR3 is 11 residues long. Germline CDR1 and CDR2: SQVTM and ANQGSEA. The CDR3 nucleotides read TGCAGCGTTACAGCTAACTATGGCTACACCTTC. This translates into CSVTANYGYTF.